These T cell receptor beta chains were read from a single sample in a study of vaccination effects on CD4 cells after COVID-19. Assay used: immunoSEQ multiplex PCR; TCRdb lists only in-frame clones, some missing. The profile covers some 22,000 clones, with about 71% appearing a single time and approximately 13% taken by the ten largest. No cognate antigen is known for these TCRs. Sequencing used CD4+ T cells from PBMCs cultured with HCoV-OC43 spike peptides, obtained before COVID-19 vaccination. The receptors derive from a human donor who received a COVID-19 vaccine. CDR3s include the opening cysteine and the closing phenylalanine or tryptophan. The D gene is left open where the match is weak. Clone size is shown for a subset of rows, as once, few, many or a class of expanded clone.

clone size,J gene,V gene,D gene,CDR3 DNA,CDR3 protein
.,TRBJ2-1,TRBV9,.,TGTGCCAGCAGCGTCGGGTGGACCAATGAGCAGTTCTTC,CASSVGWTNEQFF
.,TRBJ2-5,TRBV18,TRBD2,TGTGCCAGCTCACCACCCGGACTAGGCAAAGAGACCCAGTACTTC,CASSPPGLGKETQYF
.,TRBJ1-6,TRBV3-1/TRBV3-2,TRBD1,TGTGCCAGCAGCCGGACAGGGCTTCGATCACCCCTCCACTTT,CASSRTGLRSPLHF
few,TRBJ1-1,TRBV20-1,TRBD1,TGCAGTGCTGTCACAGGGGTTGAAGCTTTCTTT,CSAVTGVEAFF
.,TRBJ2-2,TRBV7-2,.,TGTGCCAGCAGGGTCAGTAGAGGGCCCACCGGGGAGCTGTTTTTT,CASRVSRGPTGELFF
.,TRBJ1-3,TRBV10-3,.,TGTGCCATCAGAGACAGCTCTGGAAACACCATATATTTT,CAIRDSSGNTIYF
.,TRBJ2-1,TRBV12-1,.,TGTGCCAGCAGCTCCAGAGGCAGAGAATCAGGGTCCTACAATGAGCAGTTCTTC,CASSSRGRESGSYNEQFF
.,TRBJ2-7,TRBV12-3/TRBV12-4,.,TGTGCCAGCAGCCTTGCCTCGACTTACGAGCAGTACTTC,CASSLASTYEQYF
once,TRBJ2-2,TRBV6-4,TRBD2,TGTGCCAGCAAAACTAGCGGGGACACCGGGGAGCTGTTTTTT,CASKTSGDTGELFF
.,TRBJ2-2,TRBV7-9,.,TGTGCCAGCAGCTTCATCGTTAGGGAGCTGTTTTTT,CASSFIVRELFF
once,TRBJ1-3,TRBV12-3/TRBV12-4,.,TGTGCCACTGCGGCGGGTTCTGGAAACACCATATATTTT,CATAAGSGNTIYF
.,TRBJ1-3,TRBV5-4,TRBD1,TGTGCCAGCAGCGTGGGGACAGGCCGCGGAAACACCATATATTTT,CASSVGTGRGNTIYF
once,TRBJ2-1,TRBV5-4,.,TGTGCCAGCAGCTTGACGCCAAGCCCTGACAATGAGCAGTTCTTC,CASSLTPSPDNEQFF
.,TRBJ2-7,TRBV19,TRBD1,TGTGCCAGTCGACCGACAGGGATCTACGAGCAGTACTTC,CASRPTGIYEQYF
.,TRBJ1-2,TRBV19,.,TGTGCCAGTAGACCGGCTTTTGGGGGGAACGTCTATGGCTACACCTTC,CASRPAFGGNVYGYTF
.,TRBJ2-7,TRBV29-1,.,TGCAGCGTTGAAGTGATAGATCGAGTATTGGGGGGCTCCTACGAGCAGTACTTC,CSVEVIDRVLGGSYEQYF
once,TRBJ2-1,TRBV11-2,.,TGTGCCAGCATCCTACGAGGAGGGGGGCCATACAATGAGCAGTTCTTC,CASILRGGGPYNEQFF
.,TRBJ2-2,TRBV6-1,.,TGTGCCAGCAGTGAGGTGTATGGATCCGGGACCGGGGAGCTGTTTTTT,CASSEVYGSGTGELFF
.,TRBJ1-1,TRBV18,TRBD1,TGTGCCAGCTCACCACTCGGGACAGGGAGGGTGAACACTGAAGCTTTCTTT,CASSPLGTGRVNTEAFF
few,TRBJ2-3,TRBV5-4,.,TGTGCCAGCAGCTTGCAAGGGGCTACAGATACGCAGTATTTT,CASSLQGATDTQYF
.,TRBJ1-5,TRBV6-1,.,TGTGCCACCCTAGGGGGGGGGAGTCAGAATCAGCCCCAGCATTTT,CATLGGGSQNQPQHF
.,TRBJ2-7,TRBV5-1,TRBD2,TGCGCCAGCAGCAAAGGACTAGCGGGAGTTTCTCACGCCTACGAGCAGTACTTC,CASSKGLAGVSHAYEQYF
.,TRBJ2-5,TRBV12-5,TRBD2,TGTGCTAGTGGTTACCGGGGGGGAGTTGAGACCCAGTACTTC,CASGYRGGVETQYF
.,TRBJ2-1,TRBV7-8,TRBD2,TGTGCCAGCAGCTTGACCGGGGGGAGCTCCTACAATGAGCAGTTCTTC,CASSLTGGSSYNEQFF
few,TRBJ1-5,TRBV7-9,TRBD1,TGTGCCAGCAGCTTAGCAATTGGGACAGGGGCCGCGAAGCCCCAGCATTTT,CASSLAIGTGAAKPQHF
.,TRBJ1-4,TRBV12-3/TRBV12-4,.,TGTGCCAGCAGTTTTAGGGGTTTCGAAAAACTGTTTTTT,CASSFRGFEKLFF